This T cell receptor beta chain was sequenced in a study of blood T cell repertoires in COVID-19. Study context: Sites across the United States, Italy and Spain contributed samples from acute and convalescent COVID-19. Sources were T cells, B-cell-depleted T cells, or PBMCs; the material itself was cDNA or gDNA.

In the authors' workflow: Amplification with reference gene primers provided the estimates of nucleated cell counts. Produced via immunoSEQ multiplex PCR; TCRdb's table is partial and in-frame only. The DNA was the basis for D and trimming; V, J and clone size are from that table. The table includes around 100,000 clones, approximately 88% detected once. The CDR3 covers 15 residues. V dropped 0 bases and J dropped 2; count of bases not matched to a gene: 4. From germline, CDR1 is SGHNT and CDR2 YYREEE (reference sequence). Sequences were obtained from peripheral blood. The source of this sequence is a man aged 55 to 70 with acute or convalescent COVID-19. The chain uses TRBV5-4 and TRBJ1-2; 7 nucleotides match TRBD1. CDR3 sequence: CASSLADRENYGYTF. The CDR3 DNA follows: TGTGCCAGCAGCTTGGCCGACAGGGAGAACTATGGCTACACCTTC.